This record concerns one T cell receptor beta chain sequence. The data derive from a study of blood T cell repertoires in COVID-19. The V segment lost 4 bases and the J segment 4 bases; nucleotides outside the gene matches: 4. The CDR3 has 13 amino acids. Germline values: CDR1 SGHAT, CDR2 FQNNGV. Using immunoSEQ multiplex PCR, the repertoire was profiled, and TCRdb retains in-frame clones only, with some absent. The table shows approximately 180,000 clones, with about 88% occurring only once. V usage is TRBV11-2 and J usage is TRBJ2-7, with 7 bases aligning to TRBD1. The sequenced sample was peripheral blood. The clonotype originates from a human donor in a cohort sampled during active COVID-19. This CDR3 is CASSWGQLYEQYF. The CDR3 DNA reads TGTGCCAGCAGCTGGGGACAGCTTTACGAGCAGTACTTC.